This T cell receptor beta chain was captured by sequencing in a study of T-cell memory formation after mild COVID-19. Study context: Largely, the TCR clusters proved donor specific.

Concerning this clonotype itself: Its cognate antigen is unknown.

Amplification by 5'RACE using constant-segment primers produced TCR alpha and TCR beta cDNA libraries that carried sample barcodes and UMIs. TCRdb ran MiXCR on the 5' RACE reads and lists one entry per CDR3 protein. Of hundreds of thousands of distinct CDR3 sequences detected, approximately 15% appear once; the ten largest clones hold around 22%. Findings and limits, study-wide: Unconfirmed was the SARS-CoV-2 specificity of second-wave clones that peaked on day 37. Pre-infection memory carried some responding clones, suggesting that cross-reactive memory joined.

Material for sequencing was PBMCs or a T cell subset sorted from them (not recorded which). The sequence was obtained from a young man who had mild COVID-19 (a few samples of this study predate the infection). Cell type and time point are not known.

CDR3 residues: CASSFGGNNEQFF. The CDR3 DNA sequence: TGTGCCAGCAGTTTCGGTGGAAACAATGAGCAGTTCTTC. This chain links TRBV25-1 with TRBJ2-1; D unresolved. The CDR3 sequence is 13 residues long. CDR1 is MGHDK and CDR2 is SYGVNS in the germline V gene. V lost 5 bases and J 5 bases, leaving 10 bases between the germline ends.